This is a list of T cell receptor beta chains from one sample in a study of T cell changes during pregnancy in multiple sclerosis. TCRdb's table, derived via immunoSEQ multiplex PCR, lists solely in-frame clones and lacks some. Of roughly 99,000 clones listed, roughly 92% are singletons. The material was peripheral blood, obtained in the third trimester of pregnancy. The receptors originated from a female donor in good health, enrolled as a control in a pregnancy study. Both conserved end residues are part of each CDR3. The order of the fields is CDR3 length, V gene, CDR3 protein.

12 | TRBV19 | CASSPQGDGYTF
13 | TRBV5-1 | CASSLIENTEAFF
16 | TRBV9 | CASSVRTVSGANVLTF
15 | TRBV10-3 | CAITEGASGTYEQYF
14 | TRBV5-6 | CASSVALGDQPQHF
16 | TRBV5-6 | CASSLDAGGIAGELFF
13 | TRBV2 | CASSDSSYNEQFF
13 | TRBV11-3 | CASSSYSGYEQYF
14 | TRBV6-6 | CASAPGEGTNVLTF
15 | TRBV2 | CASSEAVISNQPQHF
16 | TRBV7-8 | CASSILSGQGYGEQYF
16 | TRBV27 | CASSSYSGGSSYEQYF
15 | TRBV5-4 | CASSLDRSTNEKLFF
14 | TRBV5-1 | CASSPGQTNTEAFF
14 | TRBV10-3 | CATIDTEGTGVAFF
15 | TRBV7-2 | CASSTTAGLGKEQYF
16 | TRBV27 | CASSFWATGGEETQYF
14 | TRBV5-6 | CASSSGTENTEAFF
15 | TRBV6-5 | CASRVPLDSQETQYF
14 | TRBV5-1 | CASSLTTGNEKLFF
13 | TRBV7-9 | CASQTGQNTEAFF
13 | TRBV6-6 | CATSRGEGAPLHF
18 | TRBV11-3 | CASSTPGTGGTRGYGYTF
12 | TRBV5-4 | CASSASSYEQYF
12 | TRBV9 | CASSVTGGEAFF
18 | TRBV9 | CASSARLAGGGTYNEQFF
11 | TRBV7-2 | CASSEKYEQYF
15 | TRBV7-8 | CASSFIPREGQPQHF